These T cell receptor beta chains were read from a single sample in a study of OX40 agonist ivuxolimab in advanced cancers. The repertoire was sequenced with immunoSEQ multiplex PCR; TCRdb's copy has only in-frame clones and lacks some. The sample holds 70,000 to 95,000 clones, 88% seen once. This specimen consisted of CD4+ or CD8+ T cells sorted from blood, obtained in a trial of the OX40 agonist ivuxolimab. The source is an adult with an advanced solid tumor such as melanoma, head and neck, liver or kidney cancer. CDR3s include the opening cysteine and the closing phenylalanine or tryptophan. Each record gives: V gene, CDR3 length, CDR3 protein.

>TRBV19|13
CASRIRESQKLFF
>TRBV4-1|16
CASSQEGGHPNYGYTF
>TRBV5-8|15
CASSPQPGLAGLGFF
>TRBV9|15
CASSVDGPNHNEQFF
>TRBV6-1|13
CASLPFGNQPQHF
>TRBV27|17
CASSLLLQGGMGYEQYF
>TRBV7-2|13
CASSRTGDVGYTF
>TRBV6-6|13
CASSTGSNQPQHF
>TRBV27|15
CASGAWDARGTTLSF
>TRBV18|14
CASSPRWGPSEAFF
>TRBV25-1|14
CASSENDRGNEQYF
>TRBV9|17
CASSVDTSGRTDNEQFF
>TRBV18|16
CASSPSTVANTGELFF
>TRBV6-1|15
CASTPRLGTRNEQFF
>TRBV7-2|14
CASSLFNGNTEAFF
>TRBV28|13
CASSPSTTYEQYF
>TRBV9|16
CASSVAGQGGTGELFF
>TRBV6-1|13
CASRGGPGDTQYF
>TRBV4-2|15
CASSLPVAGGETQYF
>TRBV27|13
CASKVLSTDTQYF
>TRBV6-5|11
CASSGGHTQYF
>TRBV10-1|15
CASNEENRGNYGYTF
>TRBV7-6|14
CASSLSPVNTEAFF
>TRBV5-1|15
CASTPGTSGSGEQFF